This T cell receptor (beta chain) was documented in a study of blood T cell repertoires in COVID-19. At the level of the study: The United States, Italy and Spain were the sources of the acute and convalescent COVID-19 samples. Sample material is recorded as cDNA or gDNA derived from T cells, B-cell-depleted T cells, or PBMCs.

Germline lookup yields CDR1 LGHNA and CDR2 YNFKEQ. The CDR3 has 16 residues. Unmatched junction bases numbered 5, after V lost 4 bases and J lost 3 bases. Original processing notes: Amplification of reference gene primers was used by the study to estimate nucleated cell counts. This table comes from immunoSEQ multiplex PCR, and its TCRdb copy is limited to in-frame clones, with some not included. V and J calls plus clone size are reproduced from that table; the DNA served to infer D and trimming. This table has about 190,000 clones, more than 60% appearing once. The rearrangement uses TRBV4-2 and TRBJ2-1; 11 positions agree with TRBD2. The sequenced sample consisted of peripheral blood. The sequence was obtained from a man aged 45-65 years who had recovered from COVID-19. In DNA, the CDR3 is TGTGCCAGCAGCCTATACCTAGCGGGAGGCTACAATGAGCAGTTCTTC. Encoded protein: CASSLYLAGGYNEQFF.